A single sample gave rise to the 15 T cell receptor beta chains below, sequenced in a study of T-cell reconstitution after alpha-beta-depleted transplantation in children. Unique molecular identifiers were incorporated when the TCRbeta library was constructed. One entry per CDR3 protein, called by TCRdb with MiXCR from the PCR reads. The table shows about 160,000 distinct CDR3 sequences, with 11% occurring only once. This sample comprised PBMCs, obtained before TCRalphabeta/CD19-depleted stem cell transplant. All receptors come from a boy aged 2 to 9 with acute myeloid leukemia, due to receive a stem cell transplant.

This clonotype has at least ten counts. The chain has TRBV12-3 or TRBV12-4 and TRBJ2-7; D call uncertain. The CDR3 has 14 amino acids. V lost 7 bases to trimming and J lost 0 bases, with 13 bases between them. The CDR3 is CASTRTLSSYEQYF. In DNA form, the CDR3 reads TGTGCCAGCACCCGGACGTTAAGCTCCTACGAGCAGTACTTC.

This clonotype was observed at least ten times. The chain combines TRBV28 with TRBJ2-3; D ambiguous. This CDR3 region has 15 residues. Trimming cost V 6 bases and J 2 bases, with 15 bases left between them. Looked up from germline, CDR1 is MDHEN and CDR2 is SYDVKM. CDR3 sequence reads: CASSPPAALTDTQYF. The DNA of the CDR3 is TGTGCCAGCAGCCCCCCTGCGGCCCTCACAGATACGCAGTATTTT.

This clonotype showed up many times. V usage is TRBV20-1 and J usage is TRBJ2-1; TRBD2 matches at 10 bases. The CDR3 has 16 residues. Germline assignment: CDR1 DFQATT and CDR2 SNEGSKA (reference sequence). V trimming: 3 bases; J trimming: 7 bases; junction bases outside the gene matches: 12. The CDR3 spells CSARSPSGGAYNEQFF. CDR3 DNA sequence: TGCAGTGCTAGGTCGCCCAGCGGGGGGGCGTATAATGAGCAGTTCTTC.

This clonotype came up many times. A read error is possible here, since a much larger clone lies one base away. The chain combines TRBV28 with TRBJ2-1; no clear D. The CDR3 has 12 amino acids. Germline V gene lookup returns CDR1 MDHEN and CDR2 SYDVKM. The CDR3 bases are TGTGCCAACAGTTTATGGGCCAATGAGCAGTTCTTC. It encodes CANSLWANEQFF.

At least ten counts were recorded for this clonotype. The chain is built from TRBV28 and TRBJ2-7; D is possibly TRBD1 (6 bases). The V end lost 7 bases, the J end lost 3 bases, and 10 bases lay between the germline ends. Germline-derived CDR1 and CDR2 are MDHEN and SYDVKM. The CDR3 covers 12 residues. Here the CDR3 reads CASMLQGYEQYF. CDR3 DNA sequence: TGTGCCAGCATGCTACAGGGCTACGAGCAGTACTTC.

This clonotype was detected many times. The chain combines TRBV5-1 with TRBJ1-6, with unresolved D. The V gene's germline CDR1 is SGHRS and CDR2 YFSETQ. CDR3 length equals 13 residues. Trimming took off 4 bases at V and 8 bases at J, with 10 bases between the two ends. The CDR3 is CASSLGIDSPLHF. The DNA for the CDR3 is TGCGCCAGCAGCCTGGGTATTGATTCACCCCTCCACTTT.

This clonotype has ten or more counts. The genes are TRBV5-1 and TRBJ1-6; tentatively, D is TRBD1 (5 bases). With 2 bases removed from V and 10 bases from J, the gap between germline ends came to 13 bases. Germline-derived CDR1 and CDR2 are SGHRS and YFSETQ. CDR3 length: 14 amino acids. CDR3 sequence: CASSFDGDRSPLHF. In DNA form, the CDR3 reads TGCGCCAGCAGCTTTGATGGGGACCGATCACCCCTCCACTTT. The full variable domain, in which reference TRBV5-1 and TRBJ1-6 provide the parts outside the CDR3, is KAGVTQTPRYLIKTRGQQVTLSCSPISGHRSVSWYQQTPGQGLQFLFEYFSETQRNKGNFPGRFSGRQFSNSRSEMNVSTLELGDSALYLCASSFDGDRSPLHFGNGTRLTVT.

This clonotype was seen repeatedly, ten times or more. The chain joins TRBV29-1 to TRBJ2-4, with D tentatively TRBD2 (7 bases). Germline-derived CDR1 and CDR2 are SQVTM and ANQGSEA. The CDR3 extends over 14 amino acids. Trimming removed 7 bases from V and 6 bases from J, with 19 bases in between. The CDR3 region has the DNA TGCAGCGCAGCCCGGGGGGCTGGCAGAAACATTCAGTACTTC. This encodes CSAARGAGRNIQYF. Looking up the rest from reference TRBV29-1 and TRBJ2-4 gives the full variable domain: SAVISQKPSRDICQRGTSLTIQCQVDSQVTMMFWYRQQPGQSLTLIATANQGSEATYESGFVIDKFPISRPNLTFSTLTVSNMSPEDSSIYLCSAARGAGRNIQYFGAGTRLSVL.

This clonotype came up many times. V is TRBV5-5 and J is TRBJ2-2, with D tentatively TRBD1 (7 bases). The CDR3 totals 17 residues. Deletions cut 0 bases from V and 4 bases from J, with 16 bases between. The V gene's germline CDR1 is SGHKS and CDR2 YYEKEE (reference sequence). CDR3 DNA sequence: TGTGCCAGCAGCTTGGATTTGGCAGGGGGGTTCACCGGGGAGCTGTTTTTT. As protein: CASSLDLAGGFTGELFF.

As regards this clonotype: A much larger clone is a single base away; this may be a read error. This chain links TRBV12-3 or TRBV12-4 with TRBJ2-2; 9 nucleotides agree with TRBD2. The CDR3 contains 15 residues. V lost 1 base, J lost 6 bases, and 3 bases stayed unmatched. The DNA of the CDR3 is TGTGCCAGCAGTTTAGGCGGGGGGGGCGCCGGGGAGCTGTTTTTT. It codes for CASSLGGGGAGELFF.

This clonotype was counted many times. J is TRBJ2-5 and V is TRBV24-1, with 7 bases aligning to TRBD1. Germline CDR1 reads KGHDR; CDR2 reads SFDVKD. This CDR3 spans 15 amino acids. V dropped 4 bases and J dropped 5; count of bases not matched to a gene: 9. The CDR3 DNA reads TGTGCCACCAGTGACCGGAGACAGGGCGGCGAGACCCAGTACTTC. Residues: CATSDRRQGGETQYF.

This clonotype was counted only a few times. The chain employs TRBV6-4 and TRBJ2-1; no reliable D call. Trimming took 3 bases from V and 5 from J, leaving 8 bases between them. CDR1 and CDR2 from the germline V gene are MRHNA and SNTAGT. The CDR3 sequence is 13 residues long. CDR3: CASSEKDHNEQFF. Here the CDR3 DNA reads TGTGCCAGCAGTGAGAAGGACCACAATGAGCAGTTCTTC.

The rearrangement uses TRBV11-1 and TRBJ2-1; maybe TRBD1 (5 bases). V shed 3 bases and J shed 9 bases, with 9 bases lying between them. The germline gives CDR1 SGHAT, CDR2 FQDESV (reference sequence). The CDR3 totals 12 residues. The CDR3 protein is CASSFLTAEQFF. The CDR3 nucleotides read TGTGCCAGCAGCTTTCTGACAGCTGAGCAGTTCTTC.

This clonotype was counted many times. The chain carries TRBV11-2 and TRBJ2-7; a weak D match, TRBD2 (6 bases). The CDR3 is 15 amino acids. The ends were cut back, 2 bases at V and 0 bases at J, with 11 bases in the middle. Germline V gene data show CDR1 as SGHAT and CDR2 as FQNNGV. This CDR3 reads CASSLWAGSSYEQYF. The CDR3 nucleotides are TGTGCCAGCAGCTTATGGGCCGGGAGCTCCTACGAGCAGTACTTC.

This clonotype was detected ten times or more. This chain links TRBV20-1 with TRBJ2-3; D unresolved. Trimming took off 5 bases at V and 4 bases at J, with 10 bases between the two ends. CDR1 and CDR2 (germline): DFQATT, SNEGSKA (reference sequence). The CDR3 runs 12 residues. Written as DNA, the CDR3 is TGCAGTGCTTGTGAGATCGCAGATACGCAGTATTTT. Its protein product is CSACEIADTQYF.